This T cell receptor beta chain was sequenced in a study of post-analysis software for immune sequencing data. Unique molecular identifiers featured in each of the TCR beta cDNA libraries. MiXCR, run by TCRdb on the PCR reads, gives a single entry per CDR3 protein. The table includes 750,000 to 950,000 distinct CDR3 sequences, around 50% detected once. This clonotype turned up a few times. Its target is not known. CDR1 and CDR2 (germline): SGHRS, YFSETQ. V was pared by 0 bases and J by 0 bases, with 10 bases between. The CDR3 runs 17 residues. Study-level results: There were roughly 5 TRBV segments more frequent in patients than controls, and TRBV5-6, TRBV5-1 and TRBV20-1 were among them.

This sequence was found in a girl aged 5-17 years with multiple sclerosis. The sample taken for sequencing was blood. This chain connects TRBV5-1 to TRBJ2-6; TRBD2 might be the D (6 bases). The CDR3: CASSLGGSGSGANVLTF. The CDR3 nucleotides are TGCGCCAGCAGCTTGGGGGGTAGCGGCTCTGGGGCCAACGTCCTGACTTTC. Supplemented by reference TRBV5-1 and TRBJ2-6, the full variable domain reads KAGVTQTPRYLIKTRGQQVTLSCSPISGHRSVSWYQQTPGQGLQFLFEYFSETQRNKGNFPGRFSGRQFSNSRSEMNVSTLELGDSALYLCASSLGGSGSGANVLTFGAGSRLTVL.